A single sample gave rise to the 26 T cell receptor beta chains below, sequenced in a study of cytomegalovirus exposure and HLA in healthy donors. Assay: immunoSEQ multiplex PCR; the TCRdb copy retains only in-frame clones and omits some. The top ten hold roughly 1.2% of the sample, which has under 300,000 clones, around 86% seen once. The sample taken for sequencing was PBMCs. The origin of the receptors is a woman aged 30 to 39 in good health and CMV-seropositive.

With regard to this clone: Other nucleotide sequences from this sample produce the same CDR3. V usage is TRBV6-5 and J usage is TRBJ1-1; unclear D gene. The V gene lost 5 bases and the J gene lost 4 bases, with 11 bases spanning the gap. This CDR3 spans 13 amino acids. Germline lookup yields CDR1 MNHEY and CDR2 SVGAGI. The DNA of the CDR3 is TGTGCCAGCAGTCTCACCGGCGGCACTGAAGCTTTCTTT. This translates into CASSLTGGTEAFF.

V is TRBV18 and J is TRBJ1-1; 9 bases map to TRBD1. The CDR3 has 16 residues. Germline assignment: CDR1 KGHSH and CDR2 LQKENI. J lost 1 base, V lost 4 bases, and 7 bases had no gene match. The CDR3 nucleotides read TGTGCCAGCTCACAAAGCCGGGACAGGGAGAACACTGAAGCTTTCTTT. As protein: CASSQSRDRENTEAFF.

The J gene is TRBJ2-5, the V gene TRBV2; 7 nucleotides agree with TRBD1. Germline CDR1 is SNHLY and CDR2 is FYNNEI. The CDR3 loop spans 15 amino acids. J gave up 5 bases and V 6 bases, and 12 bases lay outside the gene matches. CDR3 DNA: TGTGCCAGCAGCCTGGATAGGGGGCGCCTGGAGACCCAGTACTTC. Amino acid sequence: CASSLDRGRLETQYF.

The chain uses TRBV19 and TRBJ1-2, with TRBD1 matching 7 bases. CDR1 and CDR2 (germline): LNHDA, SQIVND (reference sequence). V was pared by 5 bases and J by 5 bases, with 8 bases of the junction left unmatched. CDR3 length: 14 residues. Written as DNA, the CDR3 is TGTGCCAGTAGTCCTCGGACAGGACCTTATGGCTACACCTTC. Protein: CASSPRTGPYGYTF.

J is TRBJ2-1 and V is TRBV14; 8 nucleotides line up with TRBD1. Germline CDR1 SGHDN, CDR2 FVKESK. The CDR3 has 16 residues. V lost 4 bases and J lost 0; bases outside the gene matches: 5. CDR3 loop: CASSPRTGSSYNEQFF. For the CDR3, the DNA is TGTGCCAGCAGCCCTAGGACAGGGAGCTCCTACAATGAGCAGTTCTTC.

This chain uses TRBV19 with TRBJ2-7, with 7 bases fitting TRBD2. Trimming took 5 bases from V and 1 from J; bases not matched to a gene: 5. This CDR3 has 14 amino acids. Germline CDR1 is LNHDA and CDR2 is SQIVND (reference sequence). The CDR3 loop is CASSYAGESYEQYF. CDR3 in DNA: TGTGCCAGTAGTTACGCGGGAGAATCCTACGAGCAGTACTTC.

The CDR3 protein is CASSERTKQYF. CDR3 coding DNA: TGTGCCAGCAGTGAAAGAACTAAGCAGTACTTC. The genes are TRBV2 and TRBJ2-7; D is undetermined. Germline-derived CDR1 and CDR2 are SNHLY and FYNNEI. V gave up 2 bases and J gave up 8 bases, with 7 bases separating them. This CDR3 has 11 amino acids.

The rearrangement uses TRBV7-8 and TRBJ1-5; the D gene is possibly TRBD1 (6 bases). CDR3 length: 16 amino acids. Per germline, CDR1 SGHVS and CDR2 FQNEAQ. V was shortened by 5 bases and J by 1 base, with 15 bases between the two germline ends. The CDR3 sequence: CASSARPQGSNQPQHF. As DNA, the CDR3 is TGTGCCAGCAGCGCCCGACCCCAGGGGAGCAATCAGCCCCAGCATTTT.

V usage is TRBV7-9 and J usage is TRBJ2-3, with D possibly being TRBD2 (5 bases). Germline V gene lookup returns CDR1 SEHNR and CDR2 FQNEAQ (reference sequence). The CDR3 totals 15 residues. The V and J ends lost 3 bases and 3 bases respectively, with 13 bases between them. The CDR3 bases are TGTGCCAGCAGCTTGGGATCGTCGGGGACAGATACGCAGTATTTT. It codes for CASSLGSSGTDTQYF. Full variable domain (remainder filled in from reference TRBV7-9 and TRBJ2-3): DTGVSQNPRHKITKRGQNVTFRCDPISEHNRLYWYRQTLGQGPEFLTYFQNEAQLEKSRLLSDRFSAERPKGSFSTLEIQRTEQGDSAMYLCASSLGSSGTDTQYFGPGTRLTVL.

The rearrangement uses TRBV6-1 and TRBJ1-5; a possible D gene is TRBD1 (6 bases). V lost 4 bases and J 0 bases, leaving 13 bases between the germline ends. Germline CDR1 is MNHNS and CDR2 is SASEGT. CDR3 length: 16 amino acids. CDR3 bases: TGTGCCAGCAGTGTGGCAGGGGCATTTAGCAATCAGCCCCAGCATTTT. It codes for CASSVAGAFSNQPQHF.

The J gene is TRBJ1-4, the V gene TRBV14; no reliable D call. V lost 4 bases, J lost 2 bases, and 5 bases lay in between. The CDR3 runs to 13 residues. The germline gives CDR1 SGHDN, CDR2 FVKESK. The chain's CDR3 is CASSRGTNEKLFF. CDR3 bases: TGTGCCAGCAGCCGAGGGACTAATGAAAAACTGTTTTTT.

The rearrangement joins TRBV4-2 to TRBJ2-3; 8 nucleotides agree with TRBD2. There are 17 residues in the CDR3. CDR1 and CDR2 (germline): LGHNA, YNFKEQ. With V trimmed by 3 bases and J by 3 bases, 11 bases remained unmatched. In DNA, the CDR3 is TGTGCCAGCAGCCAGAATCCGGGACTAGTGTTTACAGATACGCAGTATTTT. It translates to CASSQNPGLVFTDTQYF.

The gene calls are TRBV2 and TRBJ2-7; 7 nucleotides line up with TRBD1. The V gene end was trimmed by 4 bases and the J gene end by 4 bases; junction bases not matched to a gene: 7. The CDR3 spans 14 residues. Germline values: CDR1 SNHLY, CDR2 FYNNEI. CDR3 region: CASSAGTANYEQYF. The CDR3 nucleotides read TGTGCCAGCAGTGCCGGGACAGCTAATTACGAGCAGTACTTC.

This clone turned up a few times. The gene calls are TRBV11-2 and TRBJ2-3; 8 positions match TRBD1. The CDR3 sequence is 15 residues long. V shed 8 bases, J shed 0 bases, and the junction held 7 bases outside the gene matches. Germline V gene data show CDR1 as SGHAT and CDR2 as FQNNGV. The CDR3 loop reads CASRPTGDSTDTQYF. The CDR3 DNA reads TGTGCCAGCCGACCGACAGGGGATAGCACAGATACGCAGTATTTT. The whole variable domain, filled in from reference TRBV11-2 and TRBJ2-3, reads EAGVAQSPRYKIIEKRQSVAFWCNPISGHATLYWYQQILGQGPKLLIQFQNNGVVDDSQLPKDRFSAERLKGVDSTLKIQPAKLEDSAVYLCASRPTGDSTDTQYFGPGTRLTVL.

V and J are TRBV7-2 and TRBJ2-5; possible D gene TRBD1, 5 bases. With 6 bases removed from V and 5 bases from J, the gap between germline ends came to 16 bases. The germline CDR1 and CDR2 sequences are SGHTA and FQGNSA. The CDR3 is made up of 14 amino acids. CDR3 nucleotides: TGTGCCAGCAGAGTAAAGGGGATGGAGGAGACCCAGTACTTC. Its translation: CASRVKGMEETQYF.

The rearrangement joins TRBV5-1 to TRBJ2-6, with a weak D call TRBD2 (6 bases). This CDR3 has 16 residues. V was shortened by 0 bases and J by 0 bases, with 7 bases between the two germline ends. CDR1 SGHRS and CDR2 YFSETQ come from the germline V gene. CDR3 coding DNA: TGCGCCAGCAGCTTGGTGGGGGGCTCTGGGGCCAACGTCCTGACTTTC. Translation gives CASSLVGGSGANVLTF.

V is TRBV5-4 and J is TRBJ2-5; 7 nucleotides align to TRBD2. V lost 0 bases, J lost 4 bases, and 6 bases stayed unmatched. The CDR3 is 15 amino acids. Germline assignment: CDR1 SGHNT and CDR2 YYREEE (reference sequence). The CDR3 nucleotides are TGTGCCAGCAGCTTGGTTCGGCGGGAGCGAGAGACCCAGTACTTC. Translated: CASSLVRRERETQYF.

The genes are TRBV5-1 and TRBJ2-1; 7 bases agree with TRBD2. This CDR3 contains 15 residues. Germline values: CDR1 SGHRS, CDR2 YFSETQ. V dropped 2 bases and J dropped 9; count of bases not matched to a gene: 11. Written as DNA, the CDR3 is TGCGCCAGCAGCTTCAGCGGGGTGGGAGGGACTGAGCAGTTCTTC. It specifies CASSFSGVGGTEQFF.

This clone was counted a few times. The chain is built from TRBV7-3 and TRBJ2-1; 7 nucleotides align to TRBD2. The CDR3 contains 15 residues. With 0 bases clipped from V and 6 bases from J, the junction kept 5 bases outside the gene matches. The germline V gene has CDR1 SGHTA and CDR2 FQGTGA. The CDR3 sequence: CASSLTGQRGNEQFF. The DNA for the CDR3 is TGTGCCAGCAGCTTAACGGGGCAGCGGGGCAATGAGCAGTTCTTC.

The V call is TRBV27, the J call TRBJ2-1; perhaps TRBD1 as D (5 bases). In germline, CDR1 is MNHEY, CDR2 SMNVEV (reference sequence). The CDR3 loop spans 16 amino acids. V lost 5 bases to trimming and J lost 10 bases, with 24 bases between them. Here the CDR3 reads CASSPLPRDRLSEQFF. CDR3 bases: TGTGCCAGCAGTCCCCTACCCCGAGACAGACTCTCCGAGCAGTTCTTC.

This clone appeared once. The CDR3 is CASKHSDRENEKLFF. In DNA form, the CDR3 reads TGTGCCAGCAAACACTCAGACAGGGAAAATGAAAAACTGTTTTTT. The genes are TRBV28 and TRBJ1-4; 7 positions agree with TRBD1. Germline CDR1 reads MDHEN; CDR2 reads SYDVKM. The V and J ends lost 7 bases and 5 bases, in that order; junction bases with no gene match: 10. This CDR3 spans 15 amino acids.

V and J are TRBV4-1 and TRBJ1-2; 8 bases map to TRBD1. V was pared by 1 base and J by 8 bases, with 9 bases of the junction left unmatched. Looked up from germline, CDR1 is MGHRA and CDR2 is YSYEKL. The CDR3 is made up of 15 amino acids. This CDR3 is CASSQARQGREGYTF. The DNA of the CDR3 is TGCGCCAGCAGCCAAGCGAGACAGGGGAGGGAGGGCTACACCTTC.

The chain couples TRBV5-1 to TRBJ2-2; the match to TRBD2 covers 13 bases. V gave up 4 bases and J gave up 6 bases; unmatched junction bases: 3. Germline values: CDR1 SGHRS, CDR2 YFSETQ. The CDR3 has 15 amino acids. CDR3 residues: CASSATSGRAGELFF. The CDR3 DNA sequence: TGCGCCAGCAGCGCAACTAGCGGGAGGGCCGGGGAGCTGTTTTTT.

The chain links TRBV10-3 to TRBJ2-2, with 13 bases identical to TRBD2. The CDR3 loop spans 16 amino acids. The V gene's germline CDR1 is ENHRY and CDR2 SYGVKD. J lost 3 bases, V lost 5 bases, and 3 bases had no gene match. This CDR3 reads CAISPGLAGYTGELFF. The DNA for the CDR3 is TGTGCCATCAGTCCGGGACTAGCGGGATACACCGGGGAGCTGTTTTTT.

J is TRBJ2-5 and V is TRBV29-1, with TRBD2 matching 11 bases. The V gene end was trimmed by 6 bases and the J gene end by 7 bases; junction bases not matched to a gene: 13. The germline CDR1 and CDR2 sequences are SQVTM and ANQGSEA. The CDR3 is 15 amino acids. The CDR3 nucleotides are TGCAGCGTCAATAAACTAGCGGGAGCGTCGAGGACCCAGTACTTC. Translation gives CSVNKLAGASRTQYF.

This clone was seen a few times. This chain uses TRBV10-1 with TRBJ2-7, with D unresolved. From germline, CDR1 is WNHNN and CDR2 SYGVQD (reference sequence). The V and J ends lost 0 bases and 5 bases respectively, with 11 bases between them. This CDR3 comprises 14 residues. The DNA of the CDR3 is TGCGCCAGCAGTGAGTCGGGCCCTTGGGACGAGCAGTACTTC. Its protein product is CASSESGPWDEQYF.